This TCR beta chain was captured in a study of monozygotic twins with inflammatory bowel disease. Whole-study findings and limits: For repertoire similarity, concordant twins did not differ from discordant twins, possibly because power was limited. With inverse Simpson as the measure, TCRbeta diversity was lower in IBD patients than in healthy co-twins. Treatment differences in immunosuppression may have added variability to the repertoires of patients.

The input for each TCR library was 3,000 to 3,500 ng of total RNA. Using the 5' RACE reads, TCRdb records one entry per CDR3 protein without DNA. Recorded for this sample: roughly 150,000 distinct CDR3 sequences. Concerning this clonotype: Antigen specificity is unknown.

The TCR sequence derives from a human donor with ulcerative colitis or Crohn's disease, or a healthy co-twin of an affected twin (not recorded which). The sequencing input was blood.

The CDR3 protein is CASSWYGSAYEQYF. This chain joins TRBV28 and TRBJ2-7. The CDR3 spans 14 residues. Per the germline V gene, CDR1 is MDHEN and CDR2 is SYDVKM.